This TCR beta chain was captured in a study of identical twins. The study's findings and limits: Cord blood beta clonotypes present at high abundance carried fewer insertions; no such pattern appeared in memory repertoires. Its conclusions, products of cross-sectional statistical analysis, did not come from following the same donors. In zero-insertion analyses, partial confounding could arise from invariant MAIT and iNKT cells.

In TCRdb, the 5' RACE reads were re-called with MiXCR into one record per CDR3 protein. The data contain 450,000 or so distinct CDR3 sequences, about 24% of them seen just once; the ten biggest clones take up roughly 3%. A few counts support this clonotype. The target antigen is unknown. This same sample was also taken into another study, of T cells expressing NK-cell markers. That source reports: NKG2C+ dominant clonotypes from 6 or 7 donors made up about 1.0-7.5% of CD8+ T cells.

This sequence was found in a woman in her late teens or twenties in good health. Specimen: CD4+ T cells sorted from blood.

The CDR3, as DNA: TGTGCCAGCAGTCCAAGGGACACCTATAGCAATCAGCCCCAGCATTTT. It is translated as CASSPRDTYSNQPQHF. The V call is TRBV6-1, the J call TRBJ1-5; a possible D gene is TRBD1 (6 bases). The germline V gene encodes CDR1 MNHNS and CDR2 SASEGT. V shed 5 bases and J shed 0 bases, with 14 bases lying between them. This CDR3 contains 16 residues.